The 18 T cell receptor beta chains reported below all come from one sample, sequenced in a study of read filtering for tumor transcriptome and immune sequencing. From 350 to 500 ng of RNA, a library with molecular barcoded alpha/delta and beta/gamma adaptors was made. TCRdb re-analysed the reads in MiXCR, keeping a single row per CDR3 protein. The sample shows about 63,000 distinct CDR3 sequences, about 14% of them seen only once. Sequenced material: a population of CD138-negative cells sorted from bone marrow. These receptors were obtained from a donor at least 40 years old with multiple myeloma.

This clonotype was detected ten times or more. This rearrangement joins TRBV28 to TRBJ2-4, with TRBD2 as a possible D gene (6 bases). The germline V gene encodes CDR1 MDHEN and CDR2 SYDVKM. This CDR3 comprises 15 residues. Trimming left V 6 bases short and J 2 bases short, with 14 bases between. Here the CDR3 reads CASREGGVPKNIQYF. CDR3 sequence (DNA): TGTGCCAGCAGGGAAGGAGGGGTACCCAAAAACATTCAGTACTTC.

Remarks on this clonotype: This sequence may be a read error, since a much larger clone differs from it by one base. The rearrangement links TRBV7-2 to TRBJ2-5; 7 nucleotides align to TRBD2. The CDR3 contains 16 residues. Germline CDR1 and CDR2: SGHTA and FQGNSA. CDR3 sequence reads: CASSSLLWGGGETRYF. Here the CDR3 DNA reads TGTGCCAGCAGCTCTCTGCTCTGGGGGGGGGGAGAGACCCGGTACTTC.

A remark on this clonotype: One base away lies a much larger clone, so this may be a sequencing read error. The gene calls are TRBV7-9 and TRBJ2-1, with 8 nucleotides matching TRBD2. This CDR3 has 15 residues. The germline CDR1 and CDR2 sequences are SEHNR and FQNEAQ (reference sequence). The V segment lost 5 bases and the J segment 5 bases; nucleotides outside the gene matches: 8. CDR3 in amino acids: CASSHLAGCNNEQFF. CDR3 nucleotides: TGTGCCAGCAGCCACCTAGCGGGCTGTAACAATGAGCAGTTCTTC. Drawing the rest from reference TRBV7-9 and TRBJ2-1, the complete variable domain is DTGVSQNPRHKITKRGQNVTFRCDPISEHNRLYWYRQTLGQGPEFLTYFQNEAQLEKSRLLSDRFSAERPKGSFSTLEIQRTEQGDSAMYLCASSHLAGCNNEQFFGPGTRLTVL.

This clonotype was counted at least ten times. The chain has TRBV15 and TRBJ2-3, with D possibly matching TRBD1 (5 bases). This CDR3 is 13 amino acids long. V lost 2 bases, J lost 5 bases, and 8 bases lay in between. CDR1 and CDR2 from the germline V gene are LNHNV and YYDKDF (reference sequence). CDR3 nucleotides: TGTGCCACCAGCAGAAAGGGGATAGATACGCAGTATTTT. The encoded protein is CATSRKGIDTQYF.

The table lists this clonotype with many counts. V and J are TRBV2 and TRBJ2-7; 8 bases map to TRBD2. This CDR3 has 16 amino acids. V shed 0 bases, J shed 7 bases, and the junction held 11 bases outside the gene matches. From germline, CDR1 is SNHLY and CDR2 FYNNEI. The CDR3 sequence is CASSEAAVGRGWEQYF. CDR3 DNA sequence: TGTGCCAGCAGTGAAGCCGCTGTCGGGAGGGGTTGGGAGCAGTACTTC. The full variable domain, completed using reference TRBV2 and TRBJ2-7, is EPEVTQTPSHQVTQMGQEVILRCVPISNHLYFYWYRQILGQKVEFLVSFYNNEISEKSEIFDDQFSVERPDGSNFTLKIRSTKLEDSAMYFCASSEAAVGRGWEQYFGPGTRLTVT.

This clonotype was seen a handful of times. The chain has TRBV19 and TRBJ2-1, with TRBD1 matching 12 bases. The CDR3 covers 16 residues. Looked up from germline, CDR1 is LNHDA and CDR2 is SQIVND (reference sequence). Trimming at V came to 3 bases and at J to 6 bases, leaving 6 bases not matched to a gene. The CDR3 region has the DNA TGTGCCAGTAGTATTACCCGGGACAGGGGGCCCAATGAGCAGTTCTTC. Its protein is CASSITRDRGPNEQFF.

Points on this clonotype: A much larger clone lies one base from this, so it may be a read error. This chain connects TRBV12-5 to TRBJ2-1; the D is unclear. The CDR3 totals 12 residues. Looked up from germline, CDR1 is LGHNT and CDR2 is FRNRAP. As DNA, the CDR3 is TGTGCTAATGGTTTTGGGAACAATGAGCAGTTCTTC. It specifies CANGFGNNEQFF.

This clonotype was counted at least ten times. The V call is TRBV10-1, the J call TRBJ2-7, with TRBD1 matching over 7 bases. The junction had 14 bases not matched to a gene; V was cut back by 5 bases and J by 7 bases. CDR3 length: 15 amino acids. Germline-derived CDR1 and CDR2 are WNHNN and SYGVQD (reference sequence). CDR3 sequence: CASSTRDSRVWEQYF. The CDR3 DNA follows: TGCGCCAGCAGTACCCGGGACAGCCGAGTTTGGGAGCAGTACTTC.

The sample holds a few counts of this clonotype. The V gene is TRBV29-1, the J gene TRBJ2-1; unclear D gene. Deletions cut 3 bases from V and 8 bases from J, with 14 bases between. The CDR3 consists of 13 residues. CDR1 and CDR2 (germline): SQVTM, ANQGSEA. The CDR3: CSVEGRPPYEQFF. The CDR3 bases are TGCAGCGTTGAGGGCAGGCCCCCCTATGAGCAGTTCTTC.

This chain's CDR3 is CASSLEVGSGNTIYF. The CDR3, as DNA: TGTGCCAGCAGCTTAGAAGTGGGGTCTGGAAACACCATATATTTT. This chain connects TRBV7-6 to TRBJ1-3; D ambiguous. Germline V lookup: CDR1 SGHVS, CDR2 FNYEAQ. The CDR3 is made up of 15 amino acids. V was shortened by 1 base and J by 1 base, with 8 bases between the two germline ends.

This clonotype occurred many times. This chain uses TRBV29-1 with TRBJ2-5; TRBD1 matches at 9 bases. V shed 1 base, J shed 4 bases, and the junction held 16 bases outside the gene matches. CDR3 length: 18 amino acids. In germline, CDR1 is SQVTM, CDR2 ANQGSEA. This CDR3 is CSVEVLISGQGFLETQYF. CDR3 in DNA: TGCAGCGTTGAAGTATTAATATCGGGACAGGGTTTTTTAGAGACCCAGTACTTC.

This clonotype was observed many times. The chain carries TRBV24-1 and TRBJ2-2, with 7 bases that match TRBD1. CDR1 is KGHDR, CDR2 SFDVKD, per germline. This CDR3 is built from 15 residues. V gave up 3 bases and J gave up 4 bases; unmatched junction bases: 4. The CDR3 is CATSDTGERTGELFF. The CDR3 nucleotides read TGTGCCACCAGTGATACAGGGGAACGCACCGGGGAGCTGTTTTTT.

In this sample, this clonotype turned up many times. The chain is built from TRBV7-9 and TRBJ1-5, with D unclear. The V end lost 6 bases, the J end lost 3 bases, and 6 bases lay between the germline ends. The CDR3 totals 12 residues. Germline V gene lookup returns CDR1 SEHNR and CDR2 FQNEAQ (reference sequence). Here the CDR3 DNA reads TGTGCCAGCAGTTCGGCCAATCAGCCCCAGCATTTT. Its protein product is CASSSANQPQHF.

V usage is TRBV7-9 and J usage is TRBJ2-5, with 9 positions matching TRBD1. Looked up from germline, CDR1 is SEHNR and CDR2 is FQNEAQ (reference sequence). The V gene end was trimmed by 5 bases and the J gene end by 5 bases; junction bases not matched to a gene: 15. The CDR3 extends over 17 amino acids. The CDR3 reads CASSPRVIQGAGETQYF. The CDR3 bases are TGTGCCAGCAGCCCCAGAGTTATACAGGGGGCAGGGGAGACCCAGTACTTC.

There are many counts of this clonotype. The V and J genes are TRBV20-1 and TRBJ2-1; possibly TRBD1 for D (6 bases). CDR1 and CDR2 from the germline V gene are DFQATT and SNEGSKA (reference sequence). Trimming removed 0 bases at V and 1 base at J, with 13 bases between. CDR3 size: 16 residues. This CDR3 reads CSARDWGRASYNEQFF. CDR3 nucleotide sequence: TGCAGTGCTAGAGATTGGGGGCGGGCATCCTACAATGAGCAGTTCTTC.

This clonotype was detected a few times. No conserved phenylalanine or tryptophan ends this CDR3, so it is likely a read error. The rearrangement joins TRBV5-1 to TRBJ1-1; D gene uncertain. The germline V gene encodes CDR1 SGHRS and CDR2 YFSETQ. The CDR3 extends over 14 amino acids. V was clipped by 0 bases and J by 2 bases, with 8 bases between them. The CDR3 region is CASSLVGSNTEAFL. DNA of the CDR3: TGCGCCAGCAGCTTGGTCGGTTCCAACACTGAAGCTTTCCTT.

This clonotype was seen at least ten times. The chain combines TRBV4-1 with TRBJ2-2; perhaps D is TRBD1 or TRBD2 (5 bases each). The V end was cut by 5 bases, the J end by 3 bases, with 10 bases between. The CDR3 runs 14 residues. CDR1 is MGHRA, CDR2 YSYEKL, per germline. The CDR3 DNA follows: TGCGCCAGCAGCGGGACGGTGGACACCGGGGAGCTGTTTTTT. Protein sequence: CASSGTVDTGELFF.

The table lists this clonotype with a few counts. The chain recombines TRBV19 with TRBJ1-5; D unresolved. Germline V gene data show CDR1 as LNHDA and CDR2 as SQIVND (reference sequence). The CDR3 is 16 residues long. Between the trimmed V and J ends, which lost 6 bases and 6 bases, there was a span of 21 bases. The CDR3 loop reads CASRRPEHWGGQPQHF. The CDR3 DNA sequence: TGTGCCAGTAGAAGGCCGGAGCATTGGGGTGGTCAGCCCCAGCATTTT.